A selection of T cell receptor beta chains follows, all from one sample in a study of blood T cell repertoires in COVID-19. Measured with immunoSEQ multiplex PCR; TCRdb has only the in-frame clones, and not every one. The sample records about 270,000 clones, 85% being singletons. The specimen was peripheral blood. The receptor set was obtained from a human donor in a cohort sampled during active COVID-19. Each CDR3 is given with its conserved first and last residue. Fields, in order: clone size, V gene, J gene, D gene, CDR3 DNA, CDR3 protein. D genes are given only for firm matches. Clone size is given for some rows only: seen once, a few or many times, or a class if the clone is expanded.

>once|TRBV19|TRBJ2-5|.
TGTGCCAGTAGTATAATTGGGCAGGGCGGCCAAGAGACCCAGTACTTC
CASSIIGQGGQETQYF
>.|TRBV18|TRBJ1-1|TRBD1
TGTGCCAGCTCACCTCCCGGACAGGGAAACACTGAAGCTTTCTTT
CASSPPGQGNTEAFF
>.|TRBV3-1/TRBV3-2|TRBJ1-3|.
TGTGCCAGCAGCTCTCAGGGGACTGGAAACACCATATATTTT
CASSSQGTGNTIYF
>once|TRBV6-6|TRBJ1-5|TRBD1
TGTGCCAGCAGCCAGACAGGGGCTCAAGATCAGCCCCAGCATTTT
CASSQTGAQDQPQHF
>once|TRBV6-1|TRBJ1-2|.
TGTGCCAGCAGTGAAGGGGCGCCTTTCTATGGCTACACCTTC
CASSEGAPFYGYTF
>.|TRBV7-2|TRBJ1-1|.
TGTGCCAGCAGCTTCGGTTTTAGCCGGGGTGAAGCTTTCTTT
CASSFGFSRGEAFF
>.|TRBV3-1/TRBV3-2|TRBJ2-3|TRBD2
TGTGCCAGCAGCCACATAGCGGGAAGCACAGATACGCAGTATTTT
CASSHIAGSTDTQYF
>few|TRBV5-1|TRBJ2-2|.
TGCGCCAGCAGCTTGGCTGCCGCGGGCACCGGGGAGCTGTTTTTT
CASSLAAAGTGELFF
>few|TRBV19|TRBJ1-6|TRBD1
TGTGCCAGTAGTACGGGACAGGATAATTCACCCCTCCACTTT
CASSTGQDNSPLHF
>.|TRBV6-5|TRBJ1-5|.
TGTGCCAGCAGCGCCGGAACAGCCCAGCATTTT
CASSAGTAQHF
>.|TRBV27|TRBJ2-1|TRBD1
TGTGCCAGCAGTTTTTCTTCGGACAGGGAGTTCTTC
CASSFSSDREFF
>.|TRBV20-1|TRBJ1-2|.
TGCAGTGCTAGTACACCACAGGGAGGCTACACCTTC
CSASTPQGGYTF
>.|TRBV19|TRBJ2-3|.
TGTGCCAGTAAAGATATGGCCACCACAGATACGCAGTATTTT
CASKDMATTDTQYF
>.|TRBV19|TRBJ1-1|.
TGTGCCAGTAGCAAGACAGCCTTGATCACTGAAGCTTTCTTT
CASSKTALITEAFF
>few|TRBV5-1|TRBJ2-2|TRBD2
TGCGCCAGCAGCTGGAGCGGGGACGCGAACACCGGGGAGCTGTTTTTT
CASSWSGDANTGELFF
>.|TRBV5-5|TRBJ1-6|.
TGTGCCAGCAGCTCCCCTATGGGGGGGAGGAGTGATAATTCACCCCTCCACTTT
CASSSPMGGRSDNSPLHF
>once|TRBV4-3|TRBJ1-5|.
TGCGCCAGCAGCTCGGACGGGGGTCAGCCCCAGCATTTT
CASSSDGGQPQHF
>.|TRBV24-1|TRBJ2-6|.
TGTGCCACCAGCGGCCTCGGGGTCGAGGCCAACGTCCTGACTTTC
CATSGLGVEANVLTF
>.|TRBV20-1|TRBJ2-1|TRBD2
TGCAGTGCTAGTAATCGGCGCGGGAGGGGGGATGAGCAGTTCTTC
CSASNRRGRGDEQFF
>.|TRBV3-1/TRBV3-2|TRBJ2-3|TRBD2
TGTGCCAGCAGCCAAGAACGTAGCGGGAGCACAGATACGCAGTATTTT
CASSQERSGSTDTQYF
>.|TRBV24-1|TRBJ2-1|TRBD2
TGTGCCACCAGTGACCCACTAGCGGGAGGGTACAATGAGCAGTTCTTC
CATSDPLAGGYNEQFF
>.|TRBV7-2|TRBJ2-7|.
TGTGCCAGCAGCTTACATGTCCAATTCGAGCAGTACTTC
CASSLHVQFEQYF
>many|TRBV7-9|TRBJ2-3|TRBD1
TGTGCCAGCAGCTTAGGACAGGGGGCAGATACGCAGTATTTT
CASSLGQGADTQYF
>.|TRBV6-1|TRBJ1-2|.
TGTGCCAGCAGTGAGGCTAGGGGTTTTTTATATGGCTACACCTTC
CASSEARGFLYGYTF
>.|TRBV6-6|TRBJ1-1|.
TGTGCCAGCAGTGAGGCGTTCATGAACACTGAAGCTTTCTTT
CASSEAFMNTEAFF
>.|TRBV13|TRBJ2-5|TRBD2
TGTGCCAGCAGCCTTCGCCTCGGGGCGGGAGGGCCTCAAGAGACCCAGTACTTC
CASSLRLGAGGPQETQYF
>.|TRBV12-3/TRBV12-4|TRBJ2-3|.
TGTGCCAGCACCATCTACTCCACAGATACGCAGTATTTT
CASTIYSTDTQYF
>.|TRBV19|TRBJ1-2|TRBD1
TGTGCCAGTAGTATAGGGGGACAGAAAAACTATGGCTACACCTTC
CASSIGGQKNYGYTF
>once|TRBV5-1|TRBJ1-1|.
TGCGCCAGCAGCTTGACCGGGGATCCCGCCATGAACACTGAAGCTTTCTTT
CASSLTGDPAMNTEAFF
>.|TRBV5-4|TRBJ2-7|.
TGTGCCAGCAGCTTGGCCGGGGGCTCCTACGAGCAGTACTTC
CASSLAGGSYEQYF
>.|TRBV18|TRBJ2-7|.
TGTGCCAGCTCAGGATCGAGCCTTAGGGGCATCCACGAGCAGTACTTC
CASSGSSLRGIHEQYF
>.|TRBV24-1|TRBJ2-1|.
TGTGCCACCAGGGAGGGCAATGAGCAGTTCTTC
CATREGNEQFF
>.|TRBV5-1|TRBJ2-5|TRBD2
TGCGCCAGCAGACGGACTAGCGGGAGCTTTGGGGAGACCCAGTACTTC
CASRRTSGSFGETQYF
>.|TRBV25-1|TRBJ2-7|.
TGTGCCAGCAGAAGTTCTCGAGACACCCACGAGCAGTACTTC
CASRSSRDTHEQYF
>.|TRBV18|TRBJ2-2|.
TGTGCCAGCTCACCAGAACAGGGCCCAGCGGGGGAGCTGTTTTTT
CASSPEQGPAGELFF
>.|TRBV7-8|TRBJ2-7|.
TGTGCCAGCACCGGGGGAGGAGATAAACGTTACGAGCAGTACTTC
CASTGGGDKRYEQYF
>.|TRBV10-3|TRBJ1-1|.
TGTGCCATCAGCGATTCAGGTTCGGGGGTCACTGAAGCTTTCTTT
CAISDSGSGVTEAFF